This T cell receptor (beta chain) was recovered during a study of response to subunit inactivated influenza vaccine. TCRdb called the RT-PCR reads again in MiXCR, with one record for every CDR3 protein. Seen here are under 200,000 distinct CDR3 sequences, roughly a tenth observed once, and the top ten hold approximately 13%. This clonotype was detected many times. This CDR3 has 13 residues. The trim removed 3 bases at V and 5 bases at J, leaving 3 bases unmatched. The source is a man in his fifties or sixties who received an inactivated influenza vaccine. This chain connects TRBV12-3 or TRBV12-4 to TRBJ1-1, with 7 positions matching TRBD1. This material consisted of non-naive T cells sorted from PBMCs, taken around seven weeks after vaccination. The CDR3 sequence: CASSFAGGTEAFF. In DNA, the CDR3 is TGTGCCAGCAGTTTCGCAGGGGGAACTGAAGCTTTCTTT.